This TCR beta chain emerged from a study of CD8 T cells in ankylosing spondylitis. Library preparation for TCR beta used quantitative 5'-RACE with molecular barcodes. TCRdb passed the 5' RACE reads through MiXCR, listing each CDR3 protein once. Of around 450,000 distinct CDR3 sequences listed, roughly 25% are singletons. The V gene's germline CDR1 is LNHNV and CDR2 YYDKDF (reference sequence). The CDR3 contains 17 residues. V lost 5 bases to trimming and J lost 0 bases; unmatched junction nucleotides: 12. Points from the study as a whole: Past studies reported some motif variants in reactive arthritis synovial fluid and blood. Disease-associated clonotypes exhibited CD8+ identity and were relatively infrequent in peripheral blood. Fewer than ten highly homologous variants made up a TCR beta motif that seemed to typify ankylosing spondylitis blood. Enrichment of disease-linked clones was reportedly significant in matched ankylosing spondylitis synovial fluid.

About this clonotype: Its target is unknown.

This sequence joins TRBV15 and TRBJ2-5, with 7 bases aligning to TRBD1. The clonotype comes from a male donor with ankylosing spondylitis. Sequenced material: blood, either unsorted or a sorted T cell fraction (not recorded which). The CDR3 DNA reads as TGTGCCACCAGCTCCTACAACAGGGGACGGTACCAAGAGACCCAGTACTTC. It yields the protein CATSSYNRGRYQETQYF.